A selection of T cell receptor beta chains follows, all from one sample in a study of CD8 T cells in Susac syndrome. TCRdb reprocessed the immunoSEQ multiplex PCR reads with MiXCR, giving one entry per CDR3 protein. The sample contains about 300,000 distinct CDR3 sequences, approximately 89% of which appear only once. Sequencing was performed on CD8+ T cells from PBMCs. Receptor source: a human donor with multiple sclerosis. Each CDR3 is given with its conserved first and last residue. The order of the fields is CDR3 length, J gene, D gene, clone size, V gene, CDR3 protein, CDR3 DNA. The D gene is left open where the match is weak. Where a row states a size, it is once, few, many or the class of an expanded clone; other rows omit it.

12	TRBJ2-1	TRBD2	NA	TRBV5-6	CASRGLAVEQFF	TGTGCCAGCAGGGGACTAGCGGTTGAGCAGTTCTTC
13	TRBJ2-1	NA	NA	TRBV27	CASSLSGWNEQFF	TGTGCCAGCAGTTTATCAGGGTGGAATGAGCAGTTCTTC
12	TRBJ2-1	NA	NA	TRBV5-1	CASRLGANEQFF	TGCGCCAGCAGATTAGGCGCGAATGAGCAGTTCTTC
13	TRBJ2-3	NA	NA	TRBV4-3	CASSQVLKDTQYF	TGCGCCAGCAGCCAAGTATTAAAGGATACGCAGTATTTT
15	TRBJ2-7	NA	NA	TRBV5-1	CASSLDRARAYEQYF	TGCGCCAGCAGCTTGGACAGGGCCCGGGCCTACGAGCAGTACTTC
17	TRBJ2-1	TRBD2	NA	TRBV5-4	CASSPGLAGDVYNEQFF	TGTGCCAGCAGCCCGGGACTAGCGGGCGACGTCTACAATGAGCAGTTCTTC
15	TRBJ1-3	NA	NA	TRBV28	CASSPTGLNGNTIYF	TGTGCCAGCAGCCCGACGGGACTGAATGGAAACACCATATATTTT
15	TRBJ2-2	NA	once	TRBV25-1	CASSERGRDTGELFF	TGTGCCAGCAGTGAGCGAGGGCGAGACACCGGGGAGCTGTTTTTT
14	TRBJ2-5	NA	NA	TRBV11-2	CASSYPGPWETQYF	TGTGCCAGCAGCTACCCGGGGCCCTGGGAGACCCAGTACTTC
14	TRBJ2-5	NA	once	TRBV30	CAWSLSGSEETQYF	TGTGCCTGGAGTCTATCGGGGAGCGAAGAGACCCAGTACTTC
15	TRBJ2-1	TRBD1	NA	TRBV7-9	CASSSGTGDYNEQFF	TGTGCCAGCAGCTCCGGGACAGGGGACTACAATGAGCAGTTCTTC
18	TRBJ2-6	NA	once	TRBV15	CATSRVGDSSSGANVLTF	TGTGCCACCAGCAGAGTAGGGGACTCAAGCTCTGGGGCCAACGTCCTGACTTTC
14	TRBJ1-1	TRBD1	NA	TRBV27	CASRGFDRDTEAFF	TGTGCCAGCAGAGGCTTCGACAGGGACACTGAAGCTTTCTTT
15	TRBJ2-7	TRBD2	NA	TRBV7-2	CASSHGLAASYEQYF	TGTGCCAGCAGCCACGGACTAGCGGCCTCCTACGAGCAGTACTTC
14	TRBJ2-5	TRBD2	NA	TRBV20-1	CSARTSGRGETQYF	TGCAGTGCTAGGACTAGCGGGAGGGGAGAGACCCAGTACTTC
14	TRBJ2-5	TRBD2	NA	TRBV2	CASGAGGYQETQYF	TGTGCCAGCGGAGCGGGGGGGTACCAAGAGACCCAGTACTTC
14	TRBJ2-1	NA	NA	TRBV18	CASSPPVAYNEQFF	TGTGCCAGCTCACCACCGGTAGCCTACAATGAGCAGTTCTTC
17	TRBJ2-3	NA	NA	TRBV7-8	CASSLEALGGITDTQYF	TGTGCCAGCAGCTTAGAGGCCCTTGGGGGGATCACAGATACGCAGTATTTT
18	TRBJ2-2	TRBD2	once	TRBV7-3	CASSFPGTSGYPPGELFF	TGTGCCAGCAGCTTCCCCGGGACTAGCGGGTACCCCCCCGGGGAGCTGTTTTTT
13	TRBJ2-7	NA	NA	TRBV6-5	CASKYSGTYEQYF	TGTGCCAGCAAATATAGCGGCACCTACGAGCAGTACTTC
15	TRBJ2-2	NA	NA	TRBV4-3	CASSPDRSNTGELFF	TGCGCCAGCAGCCCAGACAGATCGAACACCGGGGAGCTGTTTTTT
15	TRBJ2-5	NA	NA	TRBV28	CASSPGQTRQETQYF	TGTGCCAGCAGTCCCGGACAGACGCGTCAAGAGACCCAGTACTTC
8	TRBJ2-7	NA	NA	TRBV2	CASNGQYF	TGTGCCAGCAACGGGCAGTACTTC
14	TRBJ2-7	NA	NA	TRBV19	CASSPGTTTYEQYF	TGTGCCAGTAGCCCCGGGACAACGACCTACGAGCAGTACTTC
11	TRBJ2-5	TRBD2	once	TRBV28	CASSPGTKQYF	TGTGCCAGCAGCCCCGGGACTAAACAGTACTTC
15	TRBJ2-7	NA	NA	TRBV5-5	CASSNRGQFYYEQYF	TGTGCCAGCAGCAACCGTGGACAGTTCTACTACGAGCAGTACTTC
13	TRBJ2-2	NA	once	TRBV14	CASSSFGDRELFF	TGTGCCAGCAGCTCCTTTGGGGACCGGGAGCTGTTTTTT